Presented here are 29 T cell receptor beta chains from one specimen sequenced in a study of CD8+CD57+ T cells in acquired aplastic anemia. Genomic DNA, serving as template, underwent TCR beta VDJ and CDR3 profiling. TCRdb itself ran the reads through MiXCR, one entry per CDR3 protein. The sample carries 190,000 or so distinct CDR3 sequences, roughly 57% recorded once. Source material: sorted CD4+, CD8+, or CD8+CD57+ T cells (not recorded which) from PBMCs. The receptors stem from a human donor in good health.

This clonotype was seen many times. The chain is built from TRBV12-3 or TRBV12-4 and TRBJ2-7; possible D gene TRBD1, 5 bases. Trimming took off 3 bases at V and 3 bases at J, with 12 bases between the two ends. CDR3 length: 14 residues. CDR3 nucleotide sequence: TGTGCCAGCAGTTTTGCAGGCAGGGACTACGAGCAGTACTTC. The encoded protein is CASSFAGRDYEQYF.

At least ten counts were recorded for this clonotype. J is TRBJ1-6 and V is TRBV19, with TRBD1 as a possible D gene (5 bases). In germline, CDR1 is LNHDA, CDR2 SQIVND (reference sequence). The CDR3 loop spans 13 amino acids. Trimming took off 6 bases at V and 8 bases at J, with 11 bases between the two ends. CDR3 coding DNA: TGTGCCAGTAGCGGCAGGGAGTATTCACCCCTCCACTTT. The encoded protein is CASSGREYSPLHF.

This chain connects TRBV20-1 to TRBJ1-1; D is undetermined. The CDR3 runs 13 residues. Germline CDR1 and CDR2: DFQATT and SNEGSKA (reference sequence). CDR3 residues: CQGRNFMNTEAFF. The CDR3 coding sequence is TGCCAAGGCAGAAATTTCATGAACACTGAAGCTTTCTTT.

The V gene is TRBV7-2, the J gene TRBJ2-5; no clear D. The CDR3 consists of 13 residues. Germline CDR1 and CDR2: SGHTA and FQGNSA. V lost 5 bases, J lost 7 bases, and 14 bases lay in between. CDR3: CASSTPASVTQYF. The CDR3 DNA sequence: TGTGCCAGCAGCACACCGGCAAGCGTGACCCAGTACTTC. Variable domain in full (rest from reference TRBV7-2 and TRBJ2-5): GAGVSQSPSNKVTEKGKDVELRCDPISGHTALYWYRQSLGQGLEFLIYFQGNSAPDKSGLPSDRFSAERTGGSVSTLTIQRTQQEDSAVYLCASSTPASVTQYFGPGTRLLVL.

This clonotype was seen ten or more times. The V and J genes are TRBV20-1 and TRBJ1-1; 9 positions agree with TRBD1. With 5 bases clipped from V and 0 bases from J, the junction kept 1 base outside the gene matches. The CDR3 extends over 13 amino acids. Germline CDR1 DFQATT, CDR2 SNEGSKA (reference sequence). The CDR3 coding sequence is TGCAGTGCTGGGGACAGGGTGAACACTGAAGCTTTCTTT. It encodes CSAGDRVNTEAFF.

This clonotype occurred many times. The chain joins TRBV6-1 to TRBJ1-5; D is unclear. The CDR3 is made up of 14 amino acids. Germline CDR1 MNHNS, CDR2 SASEGT. Trimming removed 1 base at V and 5 bases at J, with 9 bases between. Here the CDR3 DNA reads TGTGCCAGCAGTGAAGTGGCTGGCGATCAGCCCCAGCATTTT. Protein product: CASSEVAGDQPQHF.

A word on this clonotype: Mismatch with germline at one junction end may stem from a read error. The J gene is TRBJ2-7, the V gene TRBV12-3 or TRBV12-4; a weak D match, TRBD2 (5 bases). The CDR3 extends over 13 amino acids. CDR3 residues: CVSTSGNRHEQYF. The CDR3 bases are TGTGTCAGCACCTCCGGGAATCGGCATGAGCAGTACTTC.

The chain employs TRBV2 and TRBJ1-1; D unresolved. V lost 4 bases to trimming and J lost 2 bases, with 11 bases between them. From germline, CDR1 is SNHLY and CDR2 FYNNEI. This CDR3 comprises 14 residues. Written as DNA, the CDR3 is TGTGCCAGCAGTGTCGGCAGGAGCAACACTGAAGCTTTCTTT. Translation: CASSVGRSNTEAFF.

This clonotype was seen only once. Compared with germline, one end of the junction differs, possibly owing to a read error. The chain has TRBV7-9 and TRBJ2-5; 7 bases map to TRBD1. The CDR3 is made up of 16 amino acids. CDR1 SEHNR and CDR2 FQNEAQ come from the germline V gene (reference sequence). CDR3 sequence (DNA): TGTGCCAACAACACTGAGACAGGGCCGGCCCAAGAGACCCAGTGCTTC. Its translation is CANNTETGPAQETQCF.

This clonotype was picked up many times. The V and J genes are TRBV4-1 and TRBJ2-1, with D possibly TRBD1 on 5 matching bases. Trimming took 0 bases from V and 4 from J, leaving 7 bases between them. This CDR3 contains 14 residues. Germline V CDR1 and CDR2: MGHRA, YSYEKL. The CDR3 is CASSQDQGYNEQFF. In DNA, the CDR3 is TGCGCCAGCAGCCAAGATCAGGGATACAATGAGCAGTTCTTC.

The chain combines TRBV11-1 with TRBJ2-3; no clear D gene. The ends were cut back, 0 bases at V and 5 bases at J, with 9 bases in the middle. The CDR3 extends over 14 amino acids. Germline V CDR1 and CDR2: SGHAT, FQDESV (reference sequence). The CDR3 region has the DNA TGTGCCAGCAGCTTAGCAACCCGCGGAGATACGCAGTATTTT. This codes for CASSLATRGDTQYF.

V and J are TRBV12-3 or TRBV12-4 and TRBJ1-3, with unresolved D. The CDR3 length is 13 residues. Trimming pared 5 bases from V and 2 bases from J, leaving 7 bases between. CDR3 sequence (DNA): TGTGCCAGCAGTCTTAGGCCTGGAAACACCATATATTTT. Its protein product is CASSLRPGNTIYF.

The genes are TRBV7-9 and TRBJ2-7; the match to TRBD1 covers 7 bases. Looked up from germline, CDR1 is SEHNR and CDR2 is FQNEAQ (reference sequence). CDR3 length: 14 amino acids. After removal of 0 bases from V and 4 bases from J, the junction contained 3 bases not matched to a gene. The CDR3, as DNA: TGTGCCAGCAGCTTAGCGCAGACAGGGTACGAGCAGTACTTC. Its protein is CASSLAQTGYEQYF. The entire variable domain, with the rest obtained from reference TRBV7-9 and TRBJ2-7, is as follows: DTGVSQNPRHKITKRGQNVTFRCDPISEHNRLYWYRQTLGQGPEFLTYFQNEAQLEKSRLLSDRFSAERPKGSFSTLEIQRTEQGDSAMYLCASSLAQTGYEQYFGPGTRLTVT.

The rearrangement uses TRBV10-3 and TRBJ2-3, with D uncertain. Trimming pared 0 bases from V and 3 bases from J, leaving 10 bases between. The CDR3 totals 15 residues. Germline V lookup: CDR1 ENHRY, CDR2 SYGVKD. The CDR3 DNA follows: TGTGCCATCAGTGAGTCGACGTTCGCAACAGATACGCAGTATTTT. Amino acid sequence: CAISESTFATDTQYF.

The chain has TRBV6-2 or TRBV6-3 and TRBJ1-5; 9 bases are a match to TRBD1. Looked up from germline, CDR1 is MNHEY and CDR2 is SVGEGT. V lost 2 bases and J lost 7; bases outside the gene matches: 9. The CDR3 contains 16 residues. For the CDR3, the DNA is TGTGCCAGCAGTTACACGGACAGGGGAGGAAGACAGCCCCAGCATTTT. Its protein product is CASSYTDRGGRQPQHF.

The chain joins TRBV20-1 to TRBJ2-5, with a weak D call TRBD1 (6 bases). CDR3 length: 15 amino acids. V was trimmed by 5 bases and J by 7 bases, leaving 23 bases between them. Germline assignment: CDR1 DFQATT and CDR2 SNEGSKA (reference sequence). The CDR3 loop reads CSAQDGQTFLGTQYF. The CDR3 region has the DNA TGCAGTGCTCAAGACGGACAGACCTTTTTGGGGACCCAGTACTTC.

The rearrangement uses TRBV7-9 and TRBJ2-3; tentative D call: TRBD2 (6 bases). The germline gives CDR1 SEHNR, CDR2 FQNEAQ (reference sequence). Trimming took off 2 bases at V and 2 bases at J, with 11 bases between the two ends. The CDR3 is 15 residues long. As DNA, the CDR3 is TGTGCCAGCAGCTTACAGGCGGGGAACACAGATACGCAGTATTTT. The encoded protein is CASSLQAGNTDTQYF.

The chain is built from TRBV12-5 and TRBJ1-5, with D unresolved. CDR1 is LGHNT, CDR2 FRNRAP, per germline. There are 15 residues in the CDR3. Trimming cost V 5 bases and J 1 base, with 12 bases left between them. The CDR3 sequence: CASGLALVSNQPQHF. CDR3 nucleotides: TGTGCTAGTGGTCTCGCCCTAGTCAGCAATCAGCCCCAGCATTTT.

The V gene is TRBV7-2, the J gene TRBJ1-2, with a weak D call TRBD1 (5 bases). The CDR3 is 15 amino acids. With 2 bases removed from V and 5 bases from J, the gap between germline ends came to 15 bases. Germline-derived CDR1 and CDR2 are SGHTA and FQGNSA. The chain's CDR3 is CASSLLGGKGYGYTF. The CDR3 DNA is TGTGCCAGCAGCTTACTCGGGGGGAAGGGATATGGCTACACCTTC.

This clonotype was seen ten or more times. The chain carries TRBV7-8 and TRBJ1-5, with 7 positions matching TRBD1. CDR1 and CDR2 from the germline V gene are SGHVS and FQNEAQ. Trimming at V came to 10 bases and at J to 0 bases, leaving 15 bases not matched to a gene. The CDR3 has 17 residues. CDR3 sequence reads: CATAVSGTDYSNQPQHF. The CDR3 DNA is TGTGCCACTGCTGTGTCCGGGACAGATTATAGCAATCAGCCCCAGCATTTT.

The sample holds many counts of this clonotype. J is TRBJ1-5 and V is TRBV7-8, with a weak D call TRBD1 (5 bases). Germline values: CDR1 SGHVS, CDR2 FQNEAQ. CDR3 size: 17 residues. Trimming cost V 5 bases and J 7 bases, with 24 bases left between them. The CDR3 bases are TGTGCCAGCAGCGCCAACAGGTTCCCCAGACCTGACCAGCCCCAGCATTTT. This gives the protein CASSANRFPRPDQPQHF.

This clonotype was counted ten times or more. CDR3 sequence reads: CASILGGPNTGELFF. The CDR3 nucleotides read TGTGCCAGCATTCTAGGAGGGCCGAACACCGGGGAGCTGTTTTTT. The rearrangement links TRBV27 to TRBJ2-2, with D perhaps TRBD2 (6 bases). CDR3 size: 15 residues. Germline loops: CDR1 MNHEY, CDR2 SMNVEV (reference sequence). V shed 7 bases and J shed 0 bases, with 12 bases lying between them.

This clonotype was seen just once. J is TRBJ2-1 and V is TRBV15, with D maybe TRBD2 (7 bases). The CDR3 is made up of 17 amino acids. V shed 2 bases and J shed 0 bases, with 14 bases lying between them. Germline CDR1 is LNHNV and CDR2 is YYDKDF (reference sequence). CDR3: CATSRWGGPSSYNEQFF. Written as DNA, the CDR3 is TGTGCCACCAGCAGATGGGGGGGCCCGAGCTCCTACAATGAGCAGTTCTTC.

The table lists this clonotype with a few counts. The chain joins TRBV7-2 to TRBJ2-7, with 10 bases identical to TRBD1. J gave up 5 bases and V 4 bases, and 11 bases lay outside the gene matches. Germline V gene data show CDR1 as SGHTA and CDR2 as FQGNSA. The CDR3 is made up of 16 amino acids. The CDR3: CASSSIPGQGYHEQYF. The CDR3 DNA sequence: TGTGCCAGCAGCTCAATTCCGGGACAGGGGTACCACGAGCAGTACTTC.

This clonotype was counted a few times. The chain has TRBV20-1 and TRBJ1-1; weak D call: TRBD1 (6 bases). The V end lost 3 bases, the J end lost 7 bases, and 12 bases lay between the germline ends. Germline CDR1 is DFQATT and CDR2 is SNEGSKA (reference sequence). The CDR3 is 12 amino acids. The DNA for the CDR3 is TGCAGTGCTAGGGCAGGGGTTGGTGAAGCTTTCTTT. It translates to CSARAGVGEAFF.

This clonotype was found many times. The chain has TRBV5-8 and TRBJ1-1; maybe TRBD1 (5 bases). V lost 4 bases to trimming and J lost 7 bases, with 11 bases between them. Germline CDR1 is SGHTS and CDR2 is YDEGEE. The CDR3 runs to 12 residues. The chain's CDR3 is CASSGTDVEAFF. CDR3 DNA sequence: TGTGCCAGCAGCGGGACGGATGTTGAAGCTTTCTTT. The full variable domain, with the rest looked up from reference TRBV5-8 and TRBJ1-1, is EAGVTQSPTHLIKTRGQQATLRCSPISGHTSVYWYQQALGLGLQFLLWYDEGEERNRGNFPPRFSGRQFPNYSSELNVNALELEDSALYLCASSGTDVEAFFGQGTRLTVV.

Notes on this clonotype: A much larger clone lies one base from this, so it may be a read error. The genes are TRBV11-2 and TRBJ2-7; 7 nucleotides match TRBD1. This CDR3 spans 16 amino acids. CDR1 and CDR2 (germline): SGHAT, FQNNGV. CDR3 region: CASSQDTGTDSYEQHF. CDR3 DNA sequence: TGTGCCAGCAGCCAAGATACGGGGACAGACTCCTACGAGCAGCACTTC.

This chain links TRBV20-1 with TRBJ1-1, with 10 bases aligning to TRBD1. Per the germline V gene, CDR1 is DFQATT and CDR2 is SNEGSKA (reference sequence). The CDR3 sequence is 14 residues long. V trimming: 3 bases; J trimming: 4 bases; junction bases outside the gene matches: 5. The CDR3 nucleotides are TGCAGTGCTAGGCGCGGGACAGGGGCCACTGAAGCTTTCTTT. It yields the protein CSARRGTGATEAFF.

Remarks on this clonotype: At one end the junction does not follow the germline gene, possibly because of a read error. The genes are TRBV13 and TRBJ2-3; TRBD1 or TRBD2 may be the D gene (6 bases each). Germline-derived CDR1 and CDR2 are PRHDT and FYEKMQ (reference sequence). The CDR3 length is 15 residues. The CDR3 coding sequence is TGCGCCAGCAGCTTGAGGGGGGTGGGCACAGATACGCAGTATTTT. It yields the protein CASSLRGVGTDTQYF.